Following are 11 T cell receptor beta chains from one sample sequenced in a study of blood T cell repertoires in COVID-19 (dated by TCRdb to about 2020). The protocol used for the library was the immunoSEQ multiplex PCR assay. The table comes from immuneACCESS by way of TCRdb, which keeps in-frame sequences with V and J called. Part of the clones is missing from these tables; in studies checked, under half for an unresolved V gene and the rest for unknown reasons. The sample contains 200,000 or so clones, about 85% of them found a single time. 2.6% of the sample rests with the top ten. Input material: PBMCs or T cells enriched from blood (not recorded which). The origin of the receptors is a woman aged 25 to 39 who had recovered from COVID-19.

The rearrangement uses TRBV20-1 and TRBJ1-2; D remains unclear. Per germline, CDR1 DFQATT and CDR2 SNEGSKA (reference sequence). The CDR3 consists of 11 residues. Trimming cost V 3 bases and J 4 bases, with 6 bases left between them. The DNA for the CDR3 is TGCAGTGCTAGCGCGGTCTATGGCTACACCTTC. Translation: CSASAVYGYTF.

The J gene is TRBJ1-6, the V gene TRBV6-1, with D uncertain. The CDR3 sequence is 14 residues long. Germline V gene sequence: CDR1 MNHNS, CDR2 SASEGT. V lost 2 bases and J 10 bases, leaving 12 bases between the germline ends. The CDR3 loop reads CASSERGSESPLHF. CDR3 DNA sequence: TGTGCCAGCAGTGAAAGAGGAAGTGAGTCACCCCTCCACTTT.

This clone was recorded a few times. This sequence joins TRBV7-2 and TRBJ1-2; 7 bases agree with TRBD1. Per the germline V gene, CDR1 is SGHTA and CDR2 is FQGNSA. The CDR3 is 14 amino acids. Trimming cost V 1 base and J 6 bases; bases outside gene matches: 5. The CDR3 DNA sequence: TGTGCCAGCAGCTTAGGGGCCAGGGGGGATGGCTACACCTTC. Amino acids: CASSLGARGDGYTF.

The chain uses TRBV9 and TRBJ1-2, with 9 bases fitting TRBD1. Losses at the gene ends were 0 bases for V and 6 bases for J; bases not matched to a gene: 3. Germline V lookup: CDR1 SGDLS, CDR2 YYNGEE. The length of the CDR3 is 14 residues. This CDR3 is CASSVAGTGNGYTF. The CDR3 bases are TGTGCCAGCAGCGTAGCGGGGACAGGGAATGGCTACACCTTC.

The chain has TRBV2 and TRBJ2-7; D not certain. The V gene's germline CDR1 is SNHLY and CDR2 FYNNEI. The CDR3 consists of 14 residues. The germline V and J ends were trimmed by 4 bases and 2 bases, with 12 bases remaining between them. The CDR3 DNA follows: TGTGCCAGCAGTGTTCTAGGCGGAACCTACGAGCAGTACTTC. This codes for CASSVLGGTYEQYF.

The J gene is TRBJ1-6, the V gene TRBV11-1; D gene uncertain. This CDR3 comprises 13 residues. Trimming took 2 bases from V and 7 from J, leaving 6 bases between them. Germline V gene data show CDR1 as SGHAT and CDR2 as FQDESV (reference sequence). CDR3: CASSLTPNSPLHF. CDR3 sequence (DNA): TGTGCCAGCAGCTTAACTCCCAATTCACCCCTCCACTTT.

The CDR3 loop is CASSENYNEQFF. CDR3 bases: TGTGCCAGCTCAGAGAACTACAATGAGCAGTTCTTC. The J gene is TRBJ2-1, the V gene TRBV18; D unresolved. The CDR3 runs to 12 residues. V shed 5 bases and J shed 3 bases, with 5 bases lying between them. CDR1 is KGHSH, CDR2 LQKENI, per germline.

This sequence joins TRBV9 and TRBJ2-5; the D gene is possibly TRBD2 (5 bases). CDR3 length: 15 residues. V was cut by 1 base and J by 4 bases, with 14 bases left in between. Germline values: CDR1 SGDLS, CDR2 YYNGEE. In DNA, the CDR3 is TGTGCCAGCAGCGTAACCCCCACCCGGGGAGAGACCCAGTACTTC. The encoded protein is CASSVTPTRGETQYF.

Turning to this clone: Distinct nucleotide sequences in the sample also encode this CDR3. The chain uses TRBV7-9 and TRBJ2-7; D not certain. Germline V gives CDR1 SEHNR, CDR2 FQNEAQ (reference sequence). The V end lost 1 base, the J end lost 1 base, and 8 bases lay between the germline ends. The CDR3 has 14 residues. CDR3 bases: TGTGCCAGCAGCTTAGGTCCAGGTTCCTACGAGCAGTACTTC. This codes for CASSLGPGSYEQYF.

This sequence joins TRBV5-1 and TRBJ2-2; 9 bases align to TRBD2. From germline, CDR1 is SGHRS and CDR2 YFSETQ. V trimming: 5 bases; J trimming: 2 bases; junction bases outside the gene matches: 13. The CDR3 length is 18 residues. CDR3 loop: CASRGLAGSYKNTGELFF. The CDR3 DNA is TGCGCCAGCAGAGGGCTAGCGGGGTCCTATAAAAACACCGGGGAGCTGTTTTTT.

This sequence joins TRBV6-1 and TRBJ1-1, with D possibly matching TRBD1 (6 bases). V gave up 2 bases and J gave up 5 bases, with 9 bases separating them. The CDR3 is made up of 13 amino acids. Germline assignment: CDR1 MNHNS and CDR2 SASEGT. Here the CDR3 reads CASSEITGTEAFF. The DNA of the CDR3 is TGTGCCAGCAGTGAAATCACAGGGACTGAAGCTTTCTTT.